This TCR beta chain was sequenced during a study of cytomegalovirus exposure and HLA in healthy donors. With 1 base removed from V and 1 base from J, the gap between germline ends came to 13 bases. CDR1 MGHRA and CDR2 YSYEKL come from the germline V gene. The CDR3 totals 16 residues. PCR employed 60 Vbeta and 13 Jbeta primers. Sequencing used immunoSEQ multiplex PCR; TCRdb keeps in-frame clones, though not all of them. The table includes some 100,000 clones, 75% to 85% detected once. About this clone: Its antigen is not known.

Study-level findings and limits: Indistinguishable V segments, including TRBV6-2 and TRBV6-3, were excluded.

Sequenced: PBMCs. This clonotype was obtained from a woman younger than 35 in good health and CMV-seronegative. The chain couples TRBV4-1 to TRBJ1-1; D ambiguous. The CDR3, as DNA: TGCGCCAGCAGCCAAGTCCAATTCACAGCGAACACTGAAGCTTTCTTT. As protein: CASSQVQFTANTEAFF.